Following are 22 T cell receptor beta chains from one sample sequenced in a study of cytomegalovirus exposure and HLA in healthy donors. Both 60 Vbeta primers and 13 Jbeta primers went into the PCR. Clones were read by immunoSEQ multiplex PCR, and TCRdb kept only the in-frame ones, dropping some. The sample has 95,000 to 100,000 clones; about four fifths are singletons. Sequencing was performed on PBMCs. The receptor source for this set is a female donor in good health and CMV-seropositive.

This chain connects TRBV5-6 to TRBJ2-7, with 8 bases that match TRBD1. Germline V gene data show CDR1 as SGHDT and CDR2 as YYEEEE. The CDR3 is 18 amino acids. V trimming: 0 bases; J trimming: 5 bases; junction bases outside the gene matches: 16. The CDR3 protein is CASSLDLGRGQWGDEQYF. The CDR3, as DNA: TGTGCCAGCAGCTTGGATTTGGGCAGGGGGCAGTGGGGCGACGAGCAGTACTTC.

The chain employs TRBV5-6 and TRBJ1-2, with no clear D. CDR1 and CDR2 from the germline V gene are SGHDT and YYEEEE. The V end lost 3 bases, the J end lost 4 bases, and 25 bases lay between the germline ends. The CDR3 contains 18 residues. The CDR3 DNA reads TGTGCCAGCAGCTCCCCCGGGAAATGGGAGGTGGGTAGCTATGGCTACACCTTC. Translation gives CASSSPGKWEVGSYGYTF.

This clone was counted once. The chain uses TRBV4-1 and TRBJ2-7; 7 positions match TRBD2. V was pared by 4 bases and J by 2 bases, with 2 bases of the junction left unmatched. The CDR3 extends over 13 amino acids. The germline gives CDR1 MGHRA, CDR2 YSYEKL. CDR3 loop: CASSRGSPYEQYF. The CDR3 DNA sequence: TGCGCCAGCAGCCGCGGGAGTCCCTACGAGCAGTACTTC.

The chain recombines TRBV6-5 with TRBJ2-3, with D perhaps matching TRBD2 (6 bases). This CDR3 is built from 15 residues. Germline V CDR1 and CDR2: MNHEY, SVGAGI. V was pared by 6 bases and J by 0 bases, with 13 bases between. CDR3 residues: CASSLLAVSTDTQYF. The CDR3 DNA reads as TGTGCCAGCAGCCTCTTAGCGGTTAGCACAGATACGCAGTATTTT.

The chain recombines TRBV9 with TRBJ2-1; perhaps TRBD2 as D (5 bases). The CDR3 contains 15 residues. CDR1 and CDR2 (germline): SGDLS, YYNGEE. V was cut by 0 bases and J by 6 bases, with 13 bases left in between. The CDR3 bases are TGTGCCAGCAGCGTAGGAGGGAATTTACCCAATGAGCAGTTCTTC. Its translation: CASSVGGNLPNEQFF. Looking up the rest from reference TRBV9 and TRBJ2-1 gives the full variable domain: DSGVTQTPKHLITATGQRVTLRCSPRSGDLSVYWYQQSLDQGLQFLIQYYNGEERAKGNILERFSAQQFPDLHSELNLSSLELGDSALYFCASSVGGNLPNEQFFGPGTRLTVL.

This sequence joins TRBV6-1 and TRBJ2-6; TRBD1 matches at 7 bases. CDR1 and CDR2 from the germline V gene are MNHNS and SASEGT. This CDR3 is built from 15 residues. J lost 3 bases, V lost 5 bases, and 4 bases had no gene match. The CDR3 sequence is CASSQGDSGANVLTF. DNA for the CDR3: TGTGCCAGCAGTCAAGGGGACAGTGGGGCCAACGTCCTGACTTTC.

This clone was picked up one time. The rearrangement uses TRBV6-5 and TRBJ2-7; D is possibly TRBD2 (5 bases). Germline CDR1 is MNHEY and CDR2 is SVGAGI. Trimming stripped 5 bases from V and 2 bases from J, with 13 bases between. CDR3 length: 14 residues. Here the CDR3 reads CASSDGEGTYEQYF. The CDR3 DNA reads TGTGCCAGCAGTGACGGAGAGGGTACCTACGAGCAGTACTTC.

The chain couples TRBV5-6 to TRBJ2-5, with 8 bases that match TRBD2. Looked up from germline, CDR1 is SGHDT and CDR2 is YYEEEE. V lost 0 bases to trimming and J lost 0 bases; unmatched junction nucleotides: 7. The CDR3 is 17 amino acids. The CDR3 is CASSLAVQRGYQETQYF. DNA for the CDR3: TGTGCCAGCAGCTTGGCGGTCCAGCGGGGGTACCAAGAGACCCAGTACTTC.

In regard to this clone: At one of its ends the junction is not consistent with the germline gene, which may arise from a read error. In DNA, the CDR3 is TGTTCCAGCAGGGGGAATCACAGGGAAGGGGCTGAAGCTTTCTTT. Protein sequence: CSSRGNHREGAEAFF. This chain uses TRBV7-9 with TRBJ1-1, with 7 bases identical to TRBD1. Germline V CDR1 and CDR2: SEHNR, FQNEAQ (reference sequence). This CDR3 is 15 amino acids long.

The CDR3 nucleotides are TGTGCCTGGGAGCGGGAGCCGGGCTCTTCCTACAATGAGCAGTTCTTC. Amino acids: CAWEREPGSSYNEQFF. The chain combines TRBV30 with TRBJ2-1; TRBD2 aligns across 8 bases. Germline assignment: CDR1 GTSNPN and CDR2 SVGIG (reference sequence). The CDR3 is 16 amino acids. V lost 5 bases, J lost 1 base, and 10 bases stayed unmatched.

The chain carries TRBV7-6 and TRBJ2-3, with D possibly being TRBD2 (6 bases). The germline gives CDR1 SGHVS, CDR2 FNYEAQ. V dropped 1 base and J dropped 2 bases, with 22 bases sitting between them. The CDR3 has 19 amino acids. CDR3 in amino acids: CASSLVSPISGSFTDTQYF. The CDR3 coding sequence is TGTGCCAGCAGCTTAGTTAGTCCGATTAGCGGATCCTTCACAGATACGCAGTATTTT.

The V and J genes are TRBV6-5 and TRBJ2-7; 7 bases are a match to TRBD1. V lost 5 bases, J lost 6 bases, and 4 bases stayed unmatched. The CDR3 covers 12 residues. Germline lookup yields CDR1 MNHEY and CDR2 SVGAGI. DNA of the CDR3: TGTGCCAGCAGTCGACCAGGGGGCGAGCAGTACTTC. It encodes CASSRPGGEQYF.

The chain recombines TRBV6-5 with TRBJ1-1, with unresolved D. The V gene lost 6 bases and the J gene lost 4 bases, with 15 bases spanning the gap. This CDR3 spans 14 amino acids. Germline-derived CDR1 and CDR2 are MNHEY and SVGAGI. CDR3 in amino acids: CASSLHSIGTEAFF. In DNA, the CDR3 is TGTGCCAGCAGCCTCCACTCGATTGGCACTGAAGCTTTCTTT.

The chain carries TRBV2 and TRBJ1-5, with 7 nucleotides matching TRBD1. V lost 5 bases to trimming and J lost 7 bases; unmatched junction nucleotides: 8. The length of the CDR3 is 14 residues. Germline V lookup: CDR1 SNHLY, CDR2 FYNNEI. The CDR3 DNA follows: TGTGCCAGCAGTAACCCAGGGGGAAGCCAGCCCCAGCATTTT. It specifies CASSNPGGSQPQHF.

The J gene is TRBJ1-6, the V gene TRBV7-2; a weak D match, TRBD1 (5 bases). This CDR3 is built from 15 residues. Germline lookup yields CDR1 SGHTA and CDR2 FQGNSA. V lost 5 bases to trimming and J lost 10 bases, with 18 bases between them. The CDR3 coding sequence is TGTGCCAGCAGCGGAGGGACGGTGGGTAAATCACCCCTCCACTTT. Translation: CASSGGTVGKSPLHF.

The rearrangement joins TRBV27 to TRBJ2-2, with TRBD2 identical over 9 bases. Germline CDR1 and CDR2: MNHEY and SMNVEV (reference sequence). The V segment lost 7 bases and the J segment 2 bases; nucleotides outside the gene matches: 8. The CDR3 has 16 amino acids. The DNA of the CDR3 is TGTGCCAGCAAGCTCGGCGGGAGGGTAAACACCGGGGAGCTGTTTTTT. This encodes CASKLGGRVNTGELFF.

This clone has a handful of counts. The chain has TRBV9 and TRBJ2-3, with D perhaps matching TRBD2 (5 bases). This CDR3 has 15 residues. The germline V gene encodes CDR1 SGDLS and CDR2 YYNGEE. Trimming stripped 7 bases from V and 0 bases from J, with 15 bases between. For the CDR3, the DNA is TGTGCCAGCTCCCACGGAGGTTTCAGCACAGATACGCAGTATTTT. Encoded protein: CASSHGGFSTDTQYF.

CDR3 DNA sequence: TGTGCCAGCAGCGTAGGGTCACAGGGGGGTGGCTACACCTTC. Translated, it gives CASSVGSQGGGYTF. J is TRBJ1-2 and V is TRBV9, with TRBD1 matching 8 bases. J was trimmed by 7 bases and V by 0 bases; bases with no gene match: 5. The germline V gene has CDR1 SGDLS and CDR2 YYNGEE. The CDR3 is 14 residues long.

The rearrangement joins TRBV9 to TRBJ2-7; D might be TRBD1 (6 bases). The germline CDR1 and CDR2 sequences are SGDLS and YYNGEE. Trimming cost V 0 bases and J 4 bases, with 11 bases left between them. CDR3 length: 14 residues. CDR3 nucleotide sequence: TGTGCCAGCAGCGTAGCTTCCGGGACATACGAGCAGTACTTC. Protein sequence: CASSVASGTYEQYF.

The V gene is TRBV7-9, the J gene TRBJ2-7; TRBD2 aligns across 8 bases. CDR1 is SEHNR, CDR2 FQNEAQ, per germline (reference sequence). This CDR3 spans 13 amino acids. Trimming took 4 bases from V and 3 from J; bases not matched to a gene: 2. CDR3 nucleotide sequence: TGTGCCAGCAGCTCGGGAGGGGTCTACGAGCAGTACTTC. Translating gives CASSSGGVYEQYF. Full variable domain (outside the CDR3, taken from reference TRBV7-9 and TRBJ2-7): DTGVSQNPRHKITKRGQNVTFRCDPISEHNRLYWYRQTLGQGPEFLTYFQNEAQLEKSRLLSDRFSAERPKGSFSTLEIQRTEQGDSAMYLCASSSGGVYEQYFGPGTRLTVT.

This clone was recorded once. V and J are TRBV30 and TRBJ2-7; 8 positions match TRBD2. The CDR3 spans 13 residues. V trimming: 1 base; J trimming: 7 bases; junction bases outside the gene matches: 6. Looked up from germline, CDR1 is GTSNPN and CDR2 is SVGIG (reference sequence). The CDR3 DNA sequence: TGTGCCTGGAGTGCAGCGGGGGCTAGGGAGCAGTACTTC. Amino acid sequence: CAWSAAGAREQYF.

The chain uses TRBV18 and TRBJ1-1; 7 bases match TRBD1. The CDR3 extends over 15 amino acids. Per germline, CDR1 KGHSH and CDR2 LQKENI. Trimming took 1 base from V and 3 from J; bases not matched to a gene: 5. Here the CDR3 DNA reads TGTGCCAGCTCACCACTACAGGGGATGGACACTGAAGCTTTCTTT. Residues: CASSPLQGMDTEAFF.